This TCR beta chain was profiled in a study of PD-1 blockade in classical Hodgkin lymphoma. This CDR3 spans 13 amino acids. Germline lookup yields CDR1 SGHTA and CDR2 FQGNSA. Trimming pared 5 bases from V and 5 bases from J, leaving 12 bases between. As for this clone: Its target is unknown.

Study-level results: Whereas CD4+ TCR diversity had risen significantly by C4D1, CD8+ TCR diversity had not.

Stated time point: cycle 4 day 1 (C4D1), after around six weeks of nivolumab. All the patients suffered relapse after autologous stem cell transplantation, and brentuximab vedotin exposure differed. TCRdb keeps only in-frame clones here, not all; method: immunoSEQ multiplex PCR. The profile shows about 90,000 clones, 83% of them singletons. This chain joins TRBV7-2 and TRBJ1-1; D gene uncertain. This sequence originates from a human donor with classical Hodgkin lymphoma. This material consisted of peripheral blood mononuclear cells (PBMCs), taken before the fourth cycle of nivolumab. The CDR3 DNA follows: TGTGCCAGCAGCGGAAACGTCGGAACTGAAGCTTTCTTT. The encoded protein is CASSGNVGTEAFF. The full variable domain, its missing parts supplied by reference TRBV7-2 and TRBJ1-1, is GAGVSQSPSNKVTEKGKDVELRCDPISGHTALYWYRQSLGQGLEFLIYFQGNSAPDKSGLPSDRFSAERTGGSVSTLTIQRTQQEDSAVYLCASSGNVGTEAFFGQGTRLTVV.